This TCR beta chain was sequenced in a study of cytomegalovirus exposure and HLA in healthy donors. General study findings and limits: It is likely that the observed cluster of highly shared sequence variants was a sequencing artifact. Previously analyzed data showed that most TCR beta V segments were productive at a frequency of about 87% or about 30%.

The PCR used 60 Vbeta and 13 Jbeta primers. Sequenced by immunoSEQ multiplex PCR; TCRdb stores in-frame clones only, minus some. The data show roughly 150,000 clones, roughly four fifths seen once. This clone was observed a single time. What it binds is unknown. Per the germline V gene, CDR1 is SGHRS and CDR2 is YFSETQ. V shed 4 bases and J 3 bases; nucleotides not matched to a gene: 17. The CDR3 loop spans 18 amino acids. The sequenced sample was PBMCs. The chain joins TRBV5-1 to TRBJ2-7, with 9 bases lining up with TRBD1. The TCR comes from a man younger than 40 in good health and CMV-seronegative. This chain's CDR3 is CASSPTPSTGGEIYEQYF. The CDR3 coding sequence is TGCGCCAGCAGCCCTACCCCTTCTACAGGGGGCGAGATCTACGAGCAGTACTTC.